The 14 T cell receptor beta chains reported below all come from one sample, sequenced in a study of cytomegalovirus exposure and HLA in healthy donors. Amplification used 60 Vbeta primers and 13 Jbeta primers. Only in-frame clones appear in the TCRdb table, and some are missing; sequencing was by immunoSEQ multiplex PCR. The sample includes roughly 290,000 clones, 80% seen only once; the top ten take approximately 0.3%. The sample taken for sequencing was PBMCs. The receptors were gathered from a girl aged 2 to 10 in good health and CMV-seronegative.

The V gene is TRBV4-1, the J gene TRBJ2-5; TRBD2 agrees at 7 bases. With 2 bases clipped from V and 5 bases from J, the junction kept 11 bases outside the gene matches. The V gene's germline CDR1 is MGHRA and CDR2 YSYEKL. The CDR3 totals 16 residues. CDR3 loop: CASSQLRAGSGETQYF. The DNA of the CDR3 is TGCGCCAGCAGCCAATTAAGAGCGGGGTCGGGGGAGACCCAGTACTTC.

This sequence joins TRBV6-1 and TRBJ2-5; 14 bases align to TRBD2. The V gene end was trimmed by 4 bases and the J gene end by 5 bases; junction bases not matched to a gene: 6. From germline, CDR1 is MNHNS and CDR2 SASEGT. The CDR3 totals 16 residues. The CDR3 DNA reads as TGTGCCAGCAGTGCGACTAGCGGGGGGGCCTGGGAGACCCAGTACTTC. This sequence encodes CASSATSGGAWETQYF.

The rearrangement links TRBV4-1 to TRBJ2-5, with 8 bases fitting TRBD1. The end of the DNA is better explained by TRBJ2-7, so the J call may be wrong. This CDR3 comprises 18 residues. Looked up from germline, CDR1 is MGHRA and CDR2 is YSYEKL. CDR3 sequence reads: CASRHRFLRTTGVDEQYF. Written as DNA, the CDR3 is TGCGCCAGCAGACATCGGTTCTTAAGGACGACAGGGGTCGACGAGCAGTACTTC.

There are a few counts of this clone. V is TRBV9 and J is TRBJ2-7; TRBD2 aligns across 9 bases. With 0 bases clipped from V and 3 bases from J, the junction kept 4 bases outside the gene matches. Germline V gene lookup returns CDR1 SGDLS and CDR2 YYNGEE. The CDR3 has 15 residues. As DNA, the CDR3 is TGTGCCAGCAGCGTAGATGCGGGAGGGATCTACGAGCAGTACTTC. Translated, it gives CASSVDAGGIYEQYF.

V is TRBV14 and J is TRBJ1-3; TRBD1 might be the D (5 bases). Per the germline V gene, CDR1 is SGHDN and CDR2 is FVKESK. The V gene lost 1 base and the J gene lost 4 bases, with 8 bases spanning the gap. The CDR3 extends over 14 amino acids. CDR3 DNA sequence: TGTGCCAGCAGCCAAGCTGGACAAGGAAACACCATATATTTT. Translating gives CASSQAGQGNTIYF.

The chain uses TRBV15 and TRBJ2-5; D possibly corresponds to TRBD1 (5 bases). Germline V gives CDR1 LNHNV, CDR2 YYDKDF (reference sequence). The germline V and J ends were trimmed by 0 bases and 4 bases, with 15 bases remaining between them. The CDR3 is 16 residues long. In nucleotides, the CDR3 is TGTGCCACCAGCAGAGATTCGGTAGGGGTCGGAGAGACCCAGTACTTC. The encoded protein is CATSRDSVGVGETQYF. Full variable domain (outside the CDR3, taken from reference TRBV15 and TRBJ2-5): DAMVIQNPRYQVTQFGKPVTLSCSQTLNHNVMYWYQQKSSQAPKLLFHYYDKDFNNEADTPDNFQSRRPNTSFCFLDIRSPGLGDTAMYLCATSRDSVGVGETQYFGPGTRLLVL.

V is TRBV10-3 and J is TRBJ1-1; a possible D gene is TRBD1 (5 bases). Per the germline V gene, CDR1 is ENHRY and CDR2 is SYGVKD. CDR3 size: 15 residues. The V gene lost 10 bases and the J gene lost 4 bases, with 22 bases spanning the gap. The CDR3 sequence: CATMGGPLTVTEAFF. DNA for the CDR3: TGTGCCACGATGGGGGGACCGCTTACCGTCACTGAAGCTTTCTTT.

The gene calls are TRBV19 and TRBJ2-7, with D possibly being TRBD2 (7 bases). Trimming cost V 3 bases and J 5 bases, with 17 bases left between them. CDR1 and CDR2 (germline): LNHDA, SQIVND (reference sequence). The CDR3 spans 15 residues. The CDR3 DNA sequence: TGTGCCAGTAGTATCGACGGGGGGCTTAGCAACGAGCAGTACTTC. As protein: CASSIDGGLSNEQYF.

The gene calls are TRBV5-5 and TRBJ2-2, with a weak D call TRBD2 (5 bases). Germline V gene lookup returns CDR1 SGHKS and CDR2 YYEKEE (reference sequence). V was shortened by 1 base and J by 2 bases, with 9 bases between the two germline ends. This CDR3 region has 15 residues. The CDR3 coding sequence is TGTGCCAGCAGCTTGTACCGGGATAACACCGGGGAGCTGTTTTTT. Translating it yields CASSLYRDNTGELFF.

The chain joins TRBV2 to TRBJ2-6; D ambiguous. This CDR3 has 14 amino acids. In germline, CDR1 is SNHLY, CDR2 FYNNEI. Trimming pared 3 bases from V and 0 bases from J, leaving 3 bases between. The chain's CDR3 is CASSESSGANVLTF. The CDR3, as DNA: TGTGCCAGCAGTGAGAGCTCTGGGGCCAACGTCCTGACTTTC.

The V gene is TRBV7-9, the J gene TRBJ1-5; possible D gene TRBD1, 6 bases. The V end was cut by 5 bases, the J end by 5 bases, with 13 bases between. Germline CDR1 SEHNR, CDR2 FQNEAQ (reference sequence). This CDR3 is built from 14 residues. For the CDR3, the DNA is TGTGCCAGCAGCCCATCAGGGGTTCATCAGCCCCAGCATTTT. This translates into CASSPSGVHQPQHF.

CDR3 nucleotides: TGTGCCAGCAGTCGAGGACTAGCGGAACATACGCAGTATTTT. This translates into CASSRGLAEHTQYF. This chain links TRBV6-6 with TRBJ2-3, with 10 nucleotides matching TRBD2. The CDR3 has 14 residues. After removal of 5 bases from V and 7 bases from J, the junction contained 6 bases not matched to a gene. Germline-derived CDR1 and CDR2 are MNHNY and SVGAGI (reference sequence).

The chain recombines TRBV6-1 with TRBJ2-5, with D hard to call. Germline values: CDR1 MNHNS, CDR2 SASEGT. This CDR3 is 18 amino acids long. Trimming took 2 bases from V and 1 from J, leaving 20 bases between them. CDR3: CASSEMYGRKQIQETQYF. As DNA, the CDR3 is TGTGCCAGCAGTGAAATGTACGGAAGGAAACAGATCCAAGAGACCCAGTACTTC.

Concerning this clone: One end of the junction is discordant with germline, which a read error may explain. The rearrangement uses TRBV2 and TRBJ1-6; tentative D call: TRBD1 (5 bases). The germline CDR1 and CDR2 sequences are SNHLY and FYNNEI. This CDR3 contains 17 residues. CDR3 sequence reads: CASSEATLDILYSPLHF. CDR3 DNA sequence: TGTGCCAGCAGCGAAGCTACCTTGGACATTTTGTATTCACCCCTCCACTTT.